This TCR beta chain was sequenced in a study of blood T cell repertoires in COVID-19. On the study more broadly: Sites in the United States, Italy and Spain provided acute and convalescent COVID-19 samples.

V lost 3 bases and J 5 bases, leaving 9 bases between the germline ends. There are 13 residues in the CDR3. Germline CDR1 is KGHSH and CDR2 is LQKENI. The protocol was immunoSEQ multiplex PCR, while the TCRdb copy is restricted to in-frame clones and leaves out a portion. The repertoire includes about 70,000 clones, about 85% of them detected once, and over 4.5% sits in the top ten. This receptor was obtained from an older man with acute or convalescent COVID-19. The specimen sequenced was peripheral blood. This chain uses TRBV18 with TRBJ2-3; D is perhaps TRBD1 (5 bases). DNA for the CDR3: TGTGCCAGCTCACCGACAGACAGAGATACGCAGTATTTT. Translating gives CASSPTDRDTQYF.